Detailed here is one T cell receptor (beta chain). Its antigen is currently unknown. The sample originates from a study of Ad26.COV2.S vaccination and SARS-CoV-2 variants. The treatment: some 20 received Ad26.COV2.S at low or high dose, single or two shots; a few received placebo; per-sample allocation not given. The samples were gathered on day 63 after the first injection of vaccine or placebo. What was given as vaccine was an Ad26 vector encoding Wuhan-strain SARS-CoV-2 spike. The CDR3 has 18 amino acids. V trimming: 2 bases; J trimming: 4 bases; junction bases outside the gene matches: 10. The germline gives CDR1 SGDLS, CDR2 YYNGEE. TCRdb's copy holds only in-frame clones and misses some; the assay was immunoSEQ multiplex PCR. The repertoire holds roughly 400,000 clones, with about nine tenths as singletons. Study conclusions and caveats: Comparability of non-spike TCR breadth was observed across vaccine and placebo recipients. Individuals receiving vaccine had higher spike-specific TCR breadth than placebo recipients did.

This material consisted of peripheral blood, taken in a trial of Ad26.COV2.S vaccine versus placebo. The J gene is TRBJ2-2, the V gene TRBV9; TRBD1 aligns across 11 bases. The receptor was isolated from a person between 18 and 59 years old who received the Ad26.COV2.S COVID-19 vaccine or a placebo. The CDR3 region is CASSVDPGTGGGTGELFF. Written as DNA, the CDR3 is TGTGCCAGCAGCGTCGACCCGGGGACAGGGGGAGGCACCGGGGAGCTGTTTTTT.